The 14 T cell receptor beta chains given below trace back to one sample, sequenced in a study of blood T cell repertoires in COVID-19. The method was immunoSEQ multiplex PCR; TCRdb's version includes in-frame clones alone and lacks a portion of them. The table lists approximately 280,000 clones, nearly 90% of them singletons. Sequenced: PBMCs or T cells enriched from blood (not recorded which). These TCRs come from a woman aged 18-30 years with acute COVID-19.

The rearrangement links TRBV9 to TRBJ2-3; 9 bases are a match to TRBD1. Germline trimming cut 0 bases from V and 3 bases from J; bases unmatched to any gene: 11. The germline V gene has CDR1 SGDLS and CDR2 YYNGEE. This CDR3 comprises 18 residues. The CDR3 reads CASSVGTTGGGWTDTQYF. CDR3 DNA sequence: TGTGCCAGCAGCGTAGGAACTACAGGGGGCGGATGGACAGATACGCAGTATTTT.

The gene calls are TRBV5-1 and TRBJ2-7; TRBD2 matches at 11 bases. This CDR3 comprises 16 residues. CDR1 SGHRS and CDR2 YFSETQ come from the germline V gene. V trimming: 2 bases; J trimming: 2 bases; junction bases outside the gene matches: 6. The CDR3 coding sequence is TGCGCCAGCAGCTTCCTAGCGGGAGGAAGCACCTACGAGCAGTACTTC. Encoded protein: CASSFLAGGSTYEQYF.

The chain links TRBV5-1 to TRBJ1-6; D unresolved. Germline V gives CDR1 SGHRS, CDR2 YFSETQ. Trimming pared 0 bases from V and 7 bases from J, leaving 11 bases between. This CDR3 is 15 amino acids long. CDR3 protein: CASSLGQRLNSPLHF. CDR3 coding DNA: TGCGCCAGCAGCTTGGGACAACGTCTCAATTCACCCCTCCACTTT.

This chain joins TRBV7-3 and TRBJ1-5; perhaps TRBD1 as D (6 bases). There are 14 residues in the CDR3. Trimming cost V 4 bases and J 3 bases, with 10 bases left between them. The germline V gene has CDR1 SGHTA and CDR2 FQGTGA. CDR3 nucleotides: TGTGCCAGCAGCTCCAGGACAGACAATCAGCCCCAGCATTTT. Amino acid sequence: CASSSRTDNQPQHF.

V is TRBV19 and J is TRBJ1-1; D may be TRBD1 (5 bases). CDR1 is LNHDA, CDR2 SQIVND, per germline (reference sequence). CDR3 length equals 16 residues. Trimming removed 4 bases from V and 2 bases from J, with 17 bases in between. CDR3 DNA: TGTGCCAGTAGTACCCCAAGCGGGGGGTTAAACACTGAAGCTTTCTTT. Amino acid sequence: CASSTPSGGLNTEAFF.

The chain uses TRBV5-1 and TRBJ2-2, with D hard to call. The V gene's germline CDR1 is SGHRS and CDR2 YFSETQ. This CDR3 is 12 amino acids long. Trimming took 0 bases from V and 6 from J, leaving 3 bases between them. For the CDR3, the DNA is TGCGCCAGCAGCTTGGGGCCCGGGGAGCTGTTTTTT. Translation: CASSLGPGELFF.

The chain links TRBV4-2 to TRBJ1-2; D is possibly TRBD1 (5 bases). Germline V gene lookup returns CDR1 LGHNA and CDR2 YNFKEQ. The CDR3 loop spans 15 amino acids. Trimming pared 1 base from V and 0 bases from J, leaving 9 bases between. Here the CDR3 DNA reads TGTGCCAGCAGCCAAGGTCAGGGAACTAACTATGGCTACACCTTC. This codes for CASSQGQGTNYGYTF.

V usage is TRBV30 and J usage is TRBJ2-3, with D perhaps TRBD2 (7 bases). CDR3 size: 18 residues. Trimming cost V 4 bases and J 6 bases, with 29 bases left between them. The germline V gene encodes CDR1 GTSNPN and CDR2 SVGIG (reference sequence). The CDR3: CAWNGRAPPREGGDTQYF. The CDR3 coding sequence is TGTGCCTGGAACGGCCGAGCTCCGCCTAGGGAGGGGGGGGATACGCAGTATTTT.

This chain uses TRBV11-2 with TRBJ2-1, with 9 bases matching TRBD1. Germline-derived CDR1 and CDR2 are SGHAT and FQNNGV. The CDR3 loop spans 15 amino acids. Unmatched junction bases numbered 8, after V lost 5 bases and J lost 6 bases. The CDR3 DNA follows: TGTGCCAGCAGCGCCGGACAGGGGAAAGTCAATGAGCAGTTCTTC. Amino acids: CASSAGQGKVNEQFF.

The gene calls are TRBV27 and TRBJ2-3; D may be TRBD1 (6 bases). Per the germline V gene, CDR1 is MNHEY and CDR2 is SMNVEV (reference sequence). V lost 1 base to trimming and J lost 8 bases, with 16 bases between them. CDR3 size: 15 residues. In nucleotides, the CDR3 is TGTGCCAGCAGTTTATATCGGCAGCTAGGGGGTACGCAGTATTTT. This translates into CASSLYRQLGGTQYF.

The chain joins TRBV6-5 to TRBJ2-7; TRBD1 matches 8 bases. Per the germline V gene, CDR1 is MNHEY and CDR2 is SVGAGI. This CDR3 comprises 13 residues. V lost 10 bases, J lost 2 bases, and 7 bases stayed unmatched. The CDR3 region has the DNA TGTGCCACCTATAGGACAGGGACCTACGAGCAGTACTTC. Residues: CATYRTGTYEQYF.

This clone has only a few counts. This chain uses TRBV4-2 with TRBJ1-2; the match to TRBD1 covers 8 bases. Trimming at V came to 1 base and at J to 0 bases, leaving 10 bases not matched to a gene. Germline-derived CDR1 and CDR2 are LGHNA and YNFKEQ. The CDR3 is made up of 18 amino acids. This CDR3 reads CASSQGTGRWLANYGYTF. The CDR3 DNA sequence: TGTGCCAGCAGCCAAGGGACAGGGCGGTGGTTAGCTAACTATGGCTACACCTTC.

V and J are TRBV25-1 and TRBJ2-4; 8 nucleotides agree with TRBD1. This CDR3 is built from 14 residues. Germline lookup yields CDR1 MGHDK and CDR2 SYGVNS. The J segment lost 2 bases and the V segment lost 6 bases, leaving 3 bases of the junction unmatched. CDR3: CASRDRGTKNIQYF. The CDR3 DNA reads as TGTGCCAGCAGAGACAGGGGAACCAAAAACATTCAGTACTTC.

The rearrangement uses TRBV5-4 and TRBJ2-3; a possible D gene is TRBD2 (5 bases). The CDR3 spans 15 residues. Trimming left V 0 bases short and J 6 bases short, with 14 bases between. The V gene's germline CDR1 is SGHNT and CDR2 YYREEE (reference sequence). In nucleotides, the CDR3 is TGTGCCAGCAGCTTGGGGGGAGCGCTCTTGGATACGCAGTATTTT. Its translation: CASSLGGALLDTQYF. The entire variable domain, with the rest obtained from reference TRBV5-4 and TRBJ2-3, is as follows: ETGVTQSPTHLIKTRGQQVTLRCSSQSGHNTVSWYQQALGQGPQFIFQYYREEENGRGNFPPRFSGLQFPNYSSELNVNALELDDSALYLCASSLGGALLDTQYFGPGTRLTVL.